This T cell receptor (beta chain) was identified in a study of vaccination effects on CD4 cells after COVID-19. Overall study findings and caveats: Clones induced by infection and by vaccine showed marked clonal contraction late after vaccination. Healthy vaccinees showed cross-reactivity with common cold coronaviruses in only 1 of 255 vaccine-induced clones. The study enrolled few convalescent patients and sampled no early post-infection timepoints.

Points on this clone: Its cognate antigen is unknown.

At the end of about 9 days of culture, CD4+ T cells were isolated. Each participant received a vaccine that was either BNT162b2 or mRNA-1273, given as two doses. The germline V gene has CDR1 KGHSH and CDR2 LQKENI. This CDR3 is built from 14 residues. V lost 5 bases and J lost 2, with 11 bases in between. Here immunoSEQ multiplex PCR was the method, and the copy in TCRdb shows in-frame clones only, minus some. Of around 69,000 clones listed, more than 60% are singletons. The TCR comes from a human donor who received a COVID-19 vaccine. The chain joins TRBV18 to TRBJ2-3; D remains ambiguous. Sequencing was performed on CD4+ T cells from PBMCs cultured without peptide, taken after COVID-19 vaccination. The CDR3 bases are TGTGCCAGCTCAAATTCTCAGGTCACAGATACGCAGTATTTT. Translated: CASSNSQVTDTQYF.